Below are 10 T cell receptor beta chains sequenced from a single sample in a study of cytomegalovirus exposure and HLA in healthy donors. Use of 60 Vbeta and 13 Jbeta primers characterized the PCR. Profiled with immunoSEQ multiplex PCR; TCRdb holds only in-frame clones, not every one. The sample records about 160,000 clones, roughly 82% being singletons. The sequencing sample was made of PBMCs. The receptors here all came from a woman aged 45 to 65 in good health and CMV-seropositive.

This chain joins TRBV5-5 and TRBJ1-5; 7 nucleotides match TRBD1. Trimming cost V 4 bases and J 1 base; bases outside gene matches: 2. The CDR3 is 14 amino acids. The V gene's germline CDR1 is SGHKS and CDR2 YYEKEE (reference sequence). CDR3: CASSRGQSNQPQHF. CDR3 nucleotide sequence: TGTGCCAGCAGCCGGGGACAGAGCAATCAGCCCCAGCATTTT.

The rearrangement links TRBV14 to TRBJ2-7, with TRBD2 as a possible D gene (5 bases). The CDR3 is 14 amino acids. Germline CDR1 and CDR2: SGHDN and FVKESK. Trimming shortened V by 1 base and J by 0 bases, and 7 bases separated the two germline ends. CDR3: CASSQVDYSYEQYF. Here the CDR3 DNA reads TGTGCCAGCAGCCAAGTAGACTACTCCTACGAGCAGTACTTC.

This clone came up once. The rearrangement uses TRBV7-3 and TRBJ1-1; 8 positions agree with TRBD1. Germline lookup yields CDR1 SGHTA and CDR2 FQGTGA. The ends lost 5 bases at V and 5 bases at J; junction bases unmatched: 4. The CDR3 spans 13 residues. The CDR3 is CASSTQGATEAFF. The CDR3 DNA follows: TGTGCCAGCAGCACCCAGGGGGCGACTGAAGCTTTCTTT. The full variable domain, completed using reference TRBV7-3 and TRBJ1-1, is GAGVSQTPSNKVTEKGKYVELRCDPISGHTALYWYRQSLGQGPEFLIYFQGTGAADDSGLPNDRFFAVRPEGSVSTLKIQRTERGDSAVYLCASSTQGATEAFFGQGTRLTVV.

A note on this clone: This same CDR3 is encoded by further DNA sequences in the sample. CDR3 bases: TGCGCCAGCAGCTTGGGGAACGATAGGGGGCGCGTCTATGGCTACACCTTC. As protein: CASSLGNDRGRVYGYTF. V and J are TRBV5-1 and TRBJ1-2; 7 positions agree with TRBD1. Germline assignment: CDR1 SGHRS and CDR2 YFSETQ. Trimming took 0 bases from V and 4 from J; bases not matched to a gene: 12. The CDR3 spans 17 residues.

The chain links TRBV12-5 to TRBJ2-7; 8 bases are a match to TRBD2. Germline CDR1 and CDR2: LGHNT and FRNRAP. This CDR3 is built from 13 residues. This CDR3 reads CARIPGLVYEQYF. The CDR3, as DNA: TGTGCCAGAATACCGGGACTAGTGTACGAGCAGTACTTC.

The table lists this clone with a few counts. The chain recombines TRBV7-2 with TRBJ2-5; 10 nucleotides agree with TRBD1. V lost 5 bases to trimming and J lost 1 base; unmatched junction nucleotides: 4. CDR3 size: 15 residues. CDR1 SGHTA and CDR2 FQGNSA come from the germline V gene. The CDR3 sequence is CASSKRTGGQETQYF. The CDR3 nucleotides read TGTGCCAGCAGCAAACGGACAGGGGGCCAAGAGACCCAGTACTTC.

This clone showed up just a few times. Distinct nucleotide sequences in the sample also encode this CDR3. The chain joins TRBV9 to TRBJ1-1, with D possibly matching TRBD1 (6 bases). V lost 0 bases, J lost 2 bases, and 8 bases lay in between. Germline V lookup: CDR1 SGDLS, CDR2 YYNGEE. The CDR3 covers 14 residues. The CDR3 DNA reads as TGTGCCAGCAGCGTAGGACAGGCTAACACTGAAGCTTTCTTT. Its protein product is CASSVGQANTEAFF.

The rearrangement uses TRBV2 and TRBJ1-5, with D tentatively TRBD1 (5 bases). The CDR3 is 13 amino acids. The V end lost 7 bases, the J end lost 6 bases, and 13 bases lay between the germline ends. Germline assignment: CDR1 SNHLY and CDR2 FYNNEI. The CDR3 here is CASIMGLGQPQHF. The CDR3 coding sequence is TGTGCCAGCATCATGGGGCTGGGTCAGCCCCAGCATTTT. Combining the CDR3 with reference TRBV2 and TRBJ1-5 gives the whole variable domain EPEVTQTPSHQVTQMGQEVILRCVPISNHLYFYWYRQILGQKVEFLVSFYNNEISEKSEIFDDQFSVERPDGSNFTLKIRSTKLEDSAMYFCASIMGLGQPQHFGDGTRLSIL.

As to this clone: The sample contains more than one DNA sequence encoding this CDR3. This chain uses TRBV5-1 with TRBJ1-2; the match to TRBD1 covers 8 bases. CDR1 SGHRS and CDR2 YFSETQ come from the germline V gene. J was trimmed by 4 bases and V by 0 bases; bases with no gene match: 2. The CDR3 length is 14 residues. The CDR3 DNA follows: TGCGCCAGCAGCTTGGCAGGGACAGGCTATGGCTACACCTTC. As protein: CASSLAGTGYGYTF. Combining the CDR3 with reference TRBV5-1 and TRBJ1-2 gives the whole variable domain KAGVTQTPRYLIKTRGQQVTLSCSPISGHRSVSWYQQTPGQGLQFLFEYFSETQRNKGNFPGRFSGRQFSNSRSEMNVSTLELGDSALYLCASSLAGTGYGYTFGSGTRLTVV.

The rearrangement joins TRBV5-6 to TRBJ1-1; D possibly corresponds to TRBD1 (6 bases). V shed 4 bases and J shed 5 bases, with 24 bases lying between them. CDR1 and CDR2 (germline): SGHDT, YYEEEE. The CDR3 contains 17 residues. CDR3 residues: CASSRYISQAGVTEAFF. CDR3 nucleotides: TGTGCCAGCAGCAGGTACATATCGCAGGCAGGGGTAACTGAAGCTTTCTTT. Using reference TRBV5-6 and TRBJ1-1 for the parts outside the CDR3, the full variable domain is DAGVTQSPTHLIKTRGQQVTLRCSPKSGHDTVSWYQQALGQGPQFIFQYYEEEERQRGNFPDRFSGHQFPNYSSELNVNALLLGDSALYLCASSRYISQAGVTEAFFGQGTRLTVV.